The 18 T cell receptor beta chains reported below all come from one sample, sequenced in a study of blood T cell repertoires in COVID-19. TCRdb keeps only in-frame clones here, not all; method: immunoSEQ multiplex PCR. The table has over 100,000 clones, approximately 85% seen once. Material: peripheral blood. The source of these receptors is a man between 65 and 85 years old with acute or convalescent COVID-19.

The CDR3 spells CASSEGPGPGDEQYF. The CDR3 DNA reads TGTGCCAGCAGTGAAGGCCCCGGACCAGGGGACGAGCAGTACTTC. The gene calls are TRBV6-1 and TRBJ2-7; D possibly corresponds to TRBD1 (6 bases). CDR3 length equals 15 residues. Germline CDR1 MNHNS, CDR2 SASEGT. V was shortened by 1 base and J by 5 bases, with 15 bases between the two germline ends.

CDR3 sequence reads: CASRGKTGLGGYTF. CDR3 DNA: TGTGCCAGCAGGGGTAAGACAGGCCTCGGTGGCTACACCTTC. The chain combines TRBV6-5 with TRBJ1-2, with a tentative D call TRBD1 (6 bases). This CDR3 has 14 residues. CDR1 MNHEY and CDR2 SVGAGI come from the germline V gene. V was pared by 6 bases and J by 7 bases, with 18 bases between.

The V call is TRBV27, the J call TRBJ2-5; tentatively, D is TRBD2 (7 bases). The CDR3 totals 13 residues. V lost 6 bases to trimming and J lost 5 bases, with 13 bases between them. Germline lookup yields CDR1 MNHEY and CDR2 SMNVEV (reference sequence). This CDR3 reads CASSTGGLETQYF. The CDR3 DNA sequence: TGTGCCAGCAGCACGGGGGGCTTGGAGACCCAGTACTTC.

The chain employs TRBV19 and TRBJ2-1; a possible D gene is TRBD2 (5 bases). The CDR3 contains 15 residues. The germline V gene has CDR1 LNHDA and CDR2 SQIVND (reference sequence). Trimming took off 4 bases at V and 7 bases at J, with 17 bases between the two ends. CDR3 DNA: TGTGCCAGTAGTAGCATCGGGGAGAGCCTGAATGAGCAGTTCTTC. Its translation is CASSSIGESLNEQFF.

The CDR3 nucleotides read TGTGCCAGCAGCCCCGCGGGCACAGATACGCAGTATTTT. It is translated as CASSPAGTDTQYF. The genes are TRBV3-1 (or the pseudogene TRBV3-2) and TRBJ2-3; D not resolved. V lost 4 bases to trimming and J lost 1 base, with 6 bases between them. Looked up from germline, CDR1 is LGHDT and CDR2 is YNNKEL (reference sequence). The CDR3 is 13 amino acids.

This clone appeared a few times. Compared with germline, one end of the junction differs, possibly owing to a read error. This rearrangement joins TRBV28 to TRBJ1-5; 9 nucleotides align to TRBD1. The CDR3 length is 12 residues. Germline values: CDR1 MDHEN, CDR2 SYDVKM. Written as DNA, the CDR3 is TGTGCCAGCAGTTTATCGGACAGGGGATCGCGGTTT. This encodes CASSLSDRGSRF. The entire variable domain, with the rest obtained from reference TRBV28 and TRBJ1-5, is as follows: DVKVTQSSRYLVKRTGEKVFLECVQDMDHENMFWYRQDPGLGLRLIYFSYDVKMKEKGDIPEGYSVSREKKERFSLILESASTNQTSMYLCASSLSDRGSRFGDGTRLSIL.

V usage is TRBV7-8 and J usage is TRBJ1-1, with D tentatively TRBD1 (6 bases). Trimming cost V 2 bases and J 0 bases, with 13 bases left between them. The CDR3 has 16 amino acids. CDR1 is SGHVS, CDR2 FQNEAQ, per germline. The CDR3 nucleotides read TGTGCCAGCAGCTTACGGACAGCCGGGTTGAACACTGAAGCTTTCTTT. Amino acids: CASSLRTAGLNTEAFF.

The V and J genes are TRBV28 and TRBJ2-7, with 8 bases identical to TRBD2. The ends lost 5 bases at V and 5 bases at J; junction bases unmatched: 8. Germline assignment: CDR1 MDHEN and CDR2 SYDVKM. The CDR3 consists of 14 residues. CDR3 sequence (DNA): TGTGCCAGCAGTCCCCGGGGGGGCGGGCACGAGCAGTACTTC. Translated: CASSPRGGGHEQYF.

The V call is TRBV30, the J call TRBJ1-2, with D tentatively TRBD1 (5 bases). V was cut by 7 bases and J by 0 bases, with 12 bases left in between. This CDR3 has 13 residues. The V gene's germline CDR1 is GTSNPN and CDR2 SVGIG (reference sequence). The CDR3 loop reads CASDRPANYGYTF. CDR3 in DNA: TGTGCCTCCGACAGACCCGCTAACTATGGCTACACCTTC.

This clone was detected a few times. The rearrangement uses TRBV5-6 and TRBJ1-6; 10 bases fit TRBD1. CDR1 and CDR2 from the germline V gene are SGHDT and YYEEEE. The CDR3 is 18 residues long. V gave up 2 bases and J gave up 3 bases; unmatched junction bases: 8. For the CDR3, the DNA is TGTGCCAGCAGCTTATTTCGACAGGGGGCCAGCTATAATTCACCCCTCCACTTT. It is translated as CASSLFRQGASYNSPLHF.

This clone has just one count. The chain recombines TRBV6-5 with TRBJ2-6; no reliable D call. This CDR3 is 14 amino acids long. Deletions cut 8 bases from V and 0 bases from J, with 8 bases between. Germline values: CDR1 MNHEY, CDR2 SVGAGI. The CDR3 spells CASQHLSGANVLTF. The CDR3 DNA sequence: TGTGCCAGCCAACACCTCTCTGGGGCCAACGTCCTGACTTTC.

In regard to this clone: The same CDR3 is also encoded by other DNA sequences in this sample. The gene calls are TRBV7-2 and TRBJ1-1; D remains ambiguous. CDR3 length: 13 residues. Per germline, CDR1 SGHTA and CDR2 FQGNSA. The germline V and J ends were trimmed by 5 bases and 1 base, with 8 bases remaining between them. The CDR3 reads CASSLQENTEAFF. Written as DNA, the CDR3 is TGTGCCAGCAGCCTCCAGGAGAACACTGAAGCTTTCTTT.

The V and J genes are TRBV19 and TRBJ1-5, with 7 bases matching TRBD1. The length of the CDR3 is 14 residues. CDR1 LNHDA and CDR2 SQIVND come from the germline V gene (reference sequence). The trim removed 9 bases at V and 3 bases at J, leaving 8 bases unmatched. CDR3 sequence reads: CASRDRENNQPQHF. CDR3 in DNA: TGTGCCAGCAGAGACAGGGAGAACAATCAGCCCCAGCATTTT. Together with reference TRBV19 and TRBJ1-5, the CDR3 gives the full variable domain: DGGITQSPKYLFRKEGQNVTLSCEQNLNHDAMYWYRQDPGQGLRLIYYSQIVNDFQKGDIAEGYSVSREKKESFPLTVTSAQKNPTAFYLCASRDRENNQPQHFGDGTRLSIL.

The chain joins TRBV19 to TRBJ1-5; D may be TRBD1 (6 bases). Trimming took 0 bases from V and 6 from J, leaving 6 bases between them. The CDR3 consists of 13 residues. In germline, CDR1 is LNHDA, CDR2 SQIVND (reference sequence). The CDR3 nucleotides are TGTGCCAGTAGTATAGACAGGGGTCAGCCCCAGCATTTT. Amino acids: CASSIDRGQPQHF.

This sequence joins TRBV10-3 and TRBJ1-2, with 7 nucleotides matching TRBD1. Germline-derived CDR1 and CDR2 are ENHRY and SYGVKD. Losses at the gene ends were 6 bases for V and 7 bases for J; bases not matched to a gene: 8. The CDR3 has 13 residues. CDR3 sequence reads: CAISRDSSSGYTF. The CDR3 coding sequence is TGTGCCATCAGCCGGGACAGTTCCTCTGGCTACACCTTC.

The chain is built from TRBV4-2 and TRBJ2-2; TRBD2 aligns across 8 bases. The germline V gene encodes CDR1 LGHNA and CDR2 YNFKEQ. This CDR3 is built from 16 residues. Trimming at V came to 1 base and at J to 1 base, leaving 2 bases not matched to a gene. In DNA form, the CDR3 reads TGTGCCAGCAGCCAAGGTACTAGCGGGAACACCGGGGAGCTGTTTTTT. It specifies CASSQGTSGNTGELFF.

A single count supports this clone. J is TRBJ1-6 and V is TRBV3-1 (or the pseudogene TRBV3-2); 7 bases fit TRBD1. CDR1 and CDR2 (germline): LGHDT, YNNKEL (reference sequence). The CDR3 runs 16 residues. Trimming cost V 4 bases and J 12 bases; bases outside gene matches: 15. CDR3 DNA: TGTGCCAGCAGCCGCAAAACCGGGACAGCCGCCCGACCCCTCCACTTT. It specifies CASSRKTGTAARPLHF.

The genes are TRBV5-1 and TRBJ1-1; the D gene is possibly TRBD1 (5 bases). The germline CDR1 and CDR2 sequences are SGHRS and YFSETQ. This CDR3 spans 14 amino acids. Between the trimmed V and J ends, which lost 4 bases and 4 bases, there was a span of 14 bases. Here the CDR3 reads CASSMRRGVTEAFF. CDR3 sequence (DNA): TGCGCCAGCAGCATGCGGCGGGGGGTCACTGAAGCTTTCTTT.